Shown below are 20 T cell receptor beta chains from a single sample sequenced in a study of blood T cell repertoires in COVID-19. Clones were read by immunoSEQ multiplex PCR, and TCRdb kept only the in-frame ones, dropping some. The sample contains 87,000 or so clones, around 84% of which appear only once. The sequenced sample consisted of peripheral blood. Receptors originate from a woman older than 75 in a cohort sampled during active or convalescent COVID-19.

The genes are TRBV30 and TRBJ2-2, with TRBD2 matching 16 bases. The CDR3 is 17 amino acids. CDR1 is GTSNPN, CDR2 SVGIG, per germline (reference sequence). The V and J ends lost 2 bases and 6 bases, in that order; junction bases with no gene match: 6. CDR3: CAWSSGLAGGKPGELFF. Here the CDR3 DNA reads TGTGCCTGGAGTTCGGGACTAGCGGGAGGGAAACCCGGGGAGCTGTTTTTT.

The sample holds one count of this clone. The chain is built from TRBV5-6 and TRBJ1-5, with D possibly being TRBD1 (5 bases). The CDR3 is 13 amino acids. The V gene lost 4 bases and the J gene lost 9 bases, with 14 bases spanning the gap. Per the germline V gene, CDR1 is SGHDT and CDR2 is YYEEEE. CDR3 amino acids: CASSLEGIGPQHF. The DNA of the CDR3 is TGTGCCAGCAGCCTGGAGGGGATTGGGCCCCAGCATTTT.

This clone was observed a single time. CDR3 sequence (DNA): TGTGCCAGCAGTTTATTTACAGGGGGCAATCAGCCCCAGCATTTT. This codes for CASSLFTGGNQPQHF. The chain joins TRBV28 to TRBJ1-5; 7 nucleotides match TRBD1. Germline CDR1 reads MDHEN; CDR2 reads SYDVKM. This CDR3 comprises 15 residues. The ends lost 1 base at V and 2 bases at J; junction bases unmatched: 2. The full variable domain, completed using reference TRBV28 and TRBJ1-5, is DVKVTQSSRYLVKRTGEKVFLECVQDMDHENMFWYRQDPGLGLRLIYFSYDVKMKEKGDIPEGYSVSREKKERFSLILESASTNQTSMYLCASSLFTGGNQPQHFGDGTRLSIL.

This chain uses TRBV6-6 with TRBJ1-1; 7 bases align to TRBD1. After removal of 5 bases from V and 4 bases from J, the junction contained 4 bases not matched to a gene. The CDR3 length is 13 residues. The germline V gene has CDR1 MNHNY and CDR2 SVGAGI (reference sequence). The CDR3 spells CASSPRGRTEAFF. CDR3 nucleotide sequence: TGTGCCAGCAGTCCGAGGGGGCGCACTGAAGCTTTCTTT.

The CDR3 loop reads CASTGGGFTEAFF. The CDR3 DNA reads TGTGCCAGCACGGGCGGGGGCTTCACTGAAGCTTTCTTT. The chain joins TRBV25-1 to TRBJ1-1; tentative D call: TRBD1 (6 bases). The V gene lost 7 bases and the J gene lost 4 bases, with 13 bases spanning the gap. Germline CDR1 is MGHDK and CDR2 is SYGVNS. The CDR3 is made up of 13 amino acids.

The gene calls are TRBV6-2 or TRBV6-3 and TRBJ2-1; 8 bases are a match to TRBD1. Germline CDR1 and CDR2: MNHEY and SVGEGT. V was clipped by 5 bases and J by 0 bases; unmatched bases: 9. There are 17 residues in the CDR3. The chain's CDR3 is CASSNPGQVSSYNEQFF. The CDR3 DNA reads TGTGCCAGCAGTAACCCGGGACAGGTTAGCTCCTACAATGAGCAGTTCTTC.

This clone was seen only once. The rearrangement joins TRBV7-9 to TRBJ1-2; 7 nucleotides line up with TRBD1. V lost 0 bases to trimming and J lost 7 bases; unmatched junction nucleotides: 5. The CDR3 is 14 residues long. Germline V gene sequence: CDR1 SEHNR, CDR2 FQNEAQ (reference sequence). CDR3 loop: CASSLASGGVGYTF. CDR3 nucleotides: TGTGCCAGCAGCTTAGCCTCAGGGGGTGTTGGCTACACCTTC.

The V call is TRBV28, the J call TRBJ1-5, with D unclear. V lost 10 bases and J lost 3, with 10 bases in between. The CDR3 runs 12 residues. The germline CDR1 and CDR2 sequences are MDHEN and SYDVKM. CDR3 amino acids: CATQVTNQPQHF. The CDR3 DNA follows: TGTGCCACCCAGGTGACCAATCAGCCCCAGCATTTT.

This clone appeared a single time. CDR3 bases: TGCGCCAGCAGCACCATGGGACAGGGAAATTTACAAGAGACCCAGTACTTC. It is translated as CASSTMGQGNLQETQYF. The chain employs TRBV5-1 and TRBJ2-5; 9 bases map to TRBD1. The CDR3 is 17 residues long. Losses at the gene ends were 4 bases for V and 2 bases for J; bases not matched to a gene: 12. Per germline, CDR1 SGHRS and CDR2 YFSETQ.

V usage is TRBV3-1 (or the pseudogene TRBV3-2) and J usage is TRBJ1-3, with D uncertain. The CDR3 sequence is 15 residues long. The V gene lost 1 base and the J gene lost 0 bases, with 7 bases spanning the gap. Germline CDR1 reads LGHDT; CDR2 reads YNNKEL (reference sequence). The CDR3 bases are TGTGCCAGCAGCCAAGTCGGAGGCTCTGGAAACACCATATATTTT. Translation gives CASSQVGGSGNTIYF.

V is TRBV7-9 and J is TRBJ2-5; TRBD2 matches 9 bases. Losses at the gene ends were 5 bases for V and 5 bases for J; bases not matched to a gene: 3. There are 13 residues in the CDR3. CDR1 is SEHNR and CDR2 is FQNEAQ in the germline V gene (reference sequence). The CDR3 DNA is TGTGCCAGCAGCCGTGCGGGAGGGGAGACCCAGTACTTC. Encoded protein: CASSRAGGETQYF.

This sequence joins TRBV11-2 and TRBJ1-1, with D possibly being TRBD1 (6 bases). Trimming stripped 4 bases from V and 1 base from J, with 13 bases between. Per germline, CDR1 SGHAT and CDR2 FQNNGV. The CDR3 is 15 amino acids. CDR3 residues: CASSSYRETNTEAFF. The CDR3 DNA reads TGTGCCAGCAGCTCCTACAGGGAGACGAACACTGAAGCTTTCTTT.

This clone was seen only once. The chain has TRBV5-1 and TRBJ1-4; perhaps TRBD1 as D (5 bases). V lost 0 bases and J 0 bases, leaving 9 bases between the germline ends. Per the germline V gene, CDR1 is SGHRS and CDR2 is YFSETQ. The CDR3 is 16 amino acids. For the CDR3, the DNA is TGCGCCAGCAGCTTGGACGGGGGTGCAACTAATGAAAAACTGTTTTTT. It yields the protein CASSLDGGATNEKLFF.

This clone was picked up a small number of times. The J gene is TRBJ1-6, the V gene TRBV5-1, with no clear D. This CDR3 has 13 residues. CDR1 SGHRS and CDR2 YFSETQ come from the germline V gene. The germline V and J ends were trimmed by 2 bases and 8 bases, with 8 bases remaining between them. CDR3 DNA: TGCGCCAGCAGCTTTCGGAGGGATTCACCCCTCCACTTT. Translating it yields CASSFRRDSPLHF.

This rearrangement joins TRBV2 to TRBJ1-1, with D tentatively TRBD1 (5 bases). The V and J ends lost 4 bases and 4 bases respectively, with 16 bases between them. In germline, CDR1 is SNHLY, CDR2 FYNNEI. The CDR3 extends over 15 amino acids. The CDR3 sequence is CASSVVGQGGTEAFF. In nucleotides, the CDR3 is TGTGCCAGCAGTGTTGTCGGGCAGGGAGGCACTGAAGCTTTCTTT.

V usage is TRBV19 and J usage is TRBJ2-1, with 9 nucleotides matching TRBD2. Germline V CDR1 and CDR2: LNHDA, SQIVND (reference sequence). The length of the CDR3 is 18 residues. V was clipped by 5 bases and J by 0 bases; unmatched bases: 11. The CDR3, as DNA: TGTGCCAGTAGTTACTCACGGAGCGGGAGGACCTCCTACAATGAGCAGTTCTTC. Translating gives CASSYSRSGRTSYNEQFF.

This clone was detected only once. The CDR3 spells CASSSGFTYEQYF. The CDR3 DNA reads TGTGCCAGCAGTTCGGGATTCACCTACGAGCAGTACTTC. This chain joins TRBV28 and TRBJ2-7; D may be TRBD2 (5 bases). From germline, CDR1 is MDHEN and CDR2 SYDVKM. This CDR3 has 13 amino acids. Trimming removed 4 bases from V and 2 bases from J, with 9 bases in between.

This clone was found once. This chain joins TRBV24-1 and TRBJ1-5, with 9 bases aligning to TRBD1. Per the germline V gene, CDR1 is KGHDR and CDR2 is SFDVKD. Trimming at V came to 5 bases and at J to 7 bases, leaving 8 bases not matched to a gene. CDR3 size: 15 residues. Written as DNA, the CDR3 is TGTGCCACCAGTGGGGGACAGGGAACCAACCAGCCCCAGCATTTT. Its translation: CATSGGQGTNQPQHF.

The chain recombines TRBV28 with TRBJ2-7; D perhaps matches TRBD2 (5 bases). This CDR3 has 14 amino acids. The germline V gene encodes CDR1 MDHEN and CDR2 SYDVKM. V was trimmed by 2 bases and J by 6 bases, leaving 14 bases between them. The CDR3 here is CASSLGRASLEQYF. The CDR3 DNA reads as TGTGCCAGCAGTTTAGGGCGGGCCTCCCTCGAGCAGTACTTC.

The J gene is TRBJ1-5, the V gene TRBV27; weak D call: TRBD1 (6 bases). The CDR3 has 16 amino acids. Germline V lookup: CDR1 MNHEY, CDR2 SMNVEV (reference sequence). Deletions cut 7 bases from V and 3 bases from J, with 19 bases between. CDR3 DNA: TGTGCCAGCATTTACCCGCAGGGGTTAACCAATCAGCCCCAGCATTTT. It codes for CASIYPQGLTNQPQHF.